The 17 T cell receptor beta chains below all came from one sample that was sequenced in a study of cytomegalovirus exposure and HLA in healthy donors. TCRdb's copy holds only in-frame clones and misses some; the assay was immunoSEQ multiplex PCR. Among some 220,000 clones listed, 85% to 95% were seen once. The sample taken for sequencing was PBMCs. The receptor set was obtained from a young woman in good health and CMV-seronegative.

About this clone itself: One end of the junction varies from germline; a read error may be responsible. The V call is TRBV4-1, the J call TRBJ2-5; 8 bases align to TRBD2. Looked up from germline, CDR1 is MGHRA and CDR2 is YSYEKL. This CDR3 comprises 13 residues. Here the CDR3 DNA reads TGCGCCAGCAGCCAAGCCCCCGCGGGAGGCCACAACTTC. Protein sequence: CASSQAPAGGHNF.

The V and J genes are TRBV21-1 and TRBJ2-7; the DNA was not compared with TRBD2, the D call given in the table. TRBV21-1 is a pseudogene. This CDR3 contains 13 residues. CDR3 nucleotides: TGTGCCAGCAAGCGGAAGGGATCCTACGAGCAGTACTTC. It encodes CASKRKGSYEQYF.

The gene calls are TRBV10-3 and TRBJ2-1; 9 bases match TRBD1. Per germline, CDR1 ENHRY and CDR2 SYGVKD. Trimming took 6 bases from V and 8 from J; bases not matched to a gene: 5. This CDR3 spans 13 amino acids. The DNA of the CDR3 is TGTGCCATCAGGGAACAGGGGGCCGATGAGCAGTTCTTC. The encoded protein is CAIREQGADEQFF.

The chain links TRBV5-4 to TRBJ1-4, with D unresolved. Trimming cost V 0 bases and J 1 base, with 13 bases left between them. The CDR3 spans 17 residues. The germline gives CDR1 SGHNT, CDR2 YYREEE (reference sequence). CDR3 bases: TGTGCCAGCAGCTTGGAGGCCGGGCGGGGAACTAATGAAAAACTGTTTTTT. This translates into CASSLEAGRGTNEKLFF.

The rearrangement links TRBV6-5 to TRBJ2-1, with 9 bases matching TRBD2. Trimming at V came to 6 bases and at J to 14 bases, leaving 5 bases not matched to a gene. The CDR3 consists of 11 residues. The germline gives CDR1 MNHEY, CDR2 SVGAGI. The CDR3 is CASSGTSSEFF. The CDR3 region has the DNA TGTGCCAGCAGCGGGACTAGCTCGGAGTTCTTC.

The gene calls are TRBV28 and TRBJ1-4, with D possibly being TRBD1 (5 bases). V was trimmed by 3 bases and J by 3 bases, leaving 17 bases between them. Per the germline V gene, CDR1 is MDHEN and CDR2 is SYDVKM. The CDR3 length is 17 residues. CDR3 protein: CASSFFPLRVPNEKLFF. CDR3 bases: TGTGCCAGCAGTTTTTTCCCCCTCAGGGTACCTAATGAAAAACTGTTTTTT.

The genes are TRBV9 and TRBJ2-3, with D possibly being TRBD2 (5 bases). The CDR3 sequence is 17 residues long. Germline V gene data show CDR1 as SGDLS and CDR2 as YYNGEE. V dropped 0 bases and J dropped 4 bases, with 18 bases sitting between them. This CDR3 reads CASSVARRLAIADTQYF. CDR3 sequence (DNA): TGTGCCAGCAGCGTAGCGAGGAGGCTAGCAATAGCAGATACGCAGTATTTT.

V and J are TRBV2 and TRBJ1-2; D unresolved. Deletions cut 3 bases from V and 7 bases from J, with 12 bases between. The V gene's germline CDR1 is SNHLY and CDR2 FYNNEI. This CDR3 has 13 amino acids. DNA for the CDR3: TGTGCCAGCAGTGATGCTAGGCCGAGTGGCTACACCTTC. Translation gives CASSDARPSGYTF. Together with reference TRBV2 and TRBJ1-2, the CDR3 gives the full variable domain: EPEVTQTPSHQVTQMGQEVILRCVPISNHLYFYWYRQILGQKVEFLVSFYNNEISEKSEIFDDQFSVERPDGSNFTLKIRSTKLEDSAMYFCASSDARPSGYTFGSGTRLTVV.

V usage is TRBV30 and J usage is TRBJ1-2; TRBD1 might be the D (6 bases). The CDR3 is made up of 13 amino acids. Trimming shortened V by 3 bases and J by 2 bases, and 10 bases separated the two germline ends. CDR1 is GTSNPN, CDR2 SVGIG, per germline (reference sequence). The CDR3 here is CAWSPQGNYGYTF. CDR3 DNA: TGTGCCTGGAGCCCCCAGGGGAACTATGGCTACACCTTC.

The J gene is TRBJ2-1, the V gene TRBV9; 11 positions agree with TRBD2. The CDR3 totals 15 residues. V shed 3 bases, J shed 7 bases, and the junction held 6 bases outside the gene matches. Germline-derived CDR1 and CDR2 are SGDLS and YYNGEE. The CDR3, as DNA: TGTGCCAGCAGCGCGGCTAGCGGGAGGATGAATGAGCAGTTCTTC. This translates into CASSAASGRMNEQFF. Supplemented by reference TRBV9 and TRBJ2-1, the full variable domain reads DSGVTQTPKHLITATGQRVTLRCSPRSGDLSVYWYQQSLDQGLQFLIQYYNGEERAKGNILERFSAQQFPDLHSELNLSSLELGDSALYFCASSAASGRMNEQFFGPGTRLTVL.

V gene TRBV5-1 combines with J gene TRBJ2-1, with 8 nucleotides matching TRBD1. J lost 7 bases, V lost 4 bases, and 4 bases had no gene match. Germline assignment: CDR1 SGHRS and CDR2 YFSETQ. CDR3 size: 13 residues. Here the CDR3 DNA reads TGCGCCAGCAGCGGAGGACAGGGAAATGAGCAGTTCTTC. Translated, it gives CASSGGQGNEQFF.

The chain links TRBV30 to TRBJ1-5; no clear D. Trimming pared 0 bases from V and 7 bases from J, leaving 16 bases between. Germline CDR1 reads GTSNPN; CDR2 reads SVGIG (reference sequence). This CDR3 is built from 15 residues. The CDR3 bases are TGTGCCTGGAGTGTAGGAAGCCCCGGGTGGCAGCCCCAGCATTTT. Protein: CAWSVGSPGWQPQHF.

This clone was detected ten times or more. The V gene is TRBV6-6, the J gene TRBJ1-1; a weak D match, TRBD1 (5 bases). Germline lookup yields CDR1 MNHNY and CDR2 SVGAGI (reference sequence). The CDR3 length is 16 residues. V gave up 5 bases and J gave up 1 base, with 17 bases separating them. CDR3 bases: TGTGCCAGCAGTCACCCCGGGGGGAGGGCGAACACTGAAGCTTTCTTT. Amino acid sequence: CASSHPGGRANTEAFF.

The V and J genes are TRBV28 and TRBJ1-4; 7 nucleotides match TRBD1. V lost 3 bases and J lost 4; bases outside the gene matches: 8. Germline V gene lookup returns CDR1 MDHEN and CDR2 SYDVKM. The CDR3 has 16 residues. CDR3 amino acids: CASSLTGMKDNEKLFF. As DNA, the CDR3 is TGTGCCAGCAGTTTGACAGGGATGAAGGATAATGAAAAACTGTTTTTT.

This chain links TRBV30 with TRBJ1-1, with TRBD1 identical over 7 bases. CDR1 and CDR2 from the germline V gene are GTSNPN and SVGIG (reference sequence). CDR3 length: 14 residues. V shed 1 base, J shed 6 bases, and the junction held 8 bases outside the gene matches. The CDR3: CAWSGLTGKAEAFF. The DNA of the CDR3 is TGTGCCTGGAGTGGGCTGACAGGGAAGGCTGAAGCTTTCTTT. Combining the CDR3 with reference TRBV30 and TRBJ1-1 gives the whole variable domain SQTIHQWPATLVQPVGSPLSLECTVEGTSNPNLYWYRQAAGRGLQLLFYSVGIGQISSEVPQNLSASRPQDRQFILSSKKLLLSDSGFYLCAWSGLTGKAEAFFGQGTRLTVV.

The rearrangement uses TRBV10-1 and TRBJ1-4; TRBD1 is a possible D gene (5 bases). Looked up from germline, CDR1 is WNHNN and CDR2 is SYGVQD (reference sequence). The CDR3 has 15 residues. V lost 0 bases to trimming and J lost 3 bases, with 8 bases between them. The CDR3 sequence is CASSESVQANEKLFF. In DNA form, the CDR3 reads TGCGCCAGCAGTGAGTCGGTACAGGCTAATGAAAAACTGTTTTTT.

This clone was seen a few times. The J gene is TRBJ2-3, the V gene TRBV4-1, with unresolved D. The germline CDR1 and CDR2 sequences are MGHRA and YSYEKL. The CDR3 totals 15 residues. The germline V and J ends were trimmed by 0 bases and 4 bases, with 11 bases remaining between them. In DNA form, the CDR3 reads TGCGCCAGCAGCCAAGAGAGAAGTAGATCAGATACGCAGTATTTT. Protein sequence: CASSQERSRSDTQYF.